Listed below are T cell receptor beta chains from one sample, sequenced in a study of T cell repertoires in cytomegalovirus infection. Their specific antigens are unknown. TCRdb re-called the reads with MiXCR, one entry per CDR3 protein. The table shows roughly 500,000 distinct CDR3 sequences, with 33% occurring only once. The starting material was cultured PBMCs, obtained from culture after CMV antigen stimulation. Receptors originate from a human donor in good health (CMV status not recorded). Some clones in this sample may be carry-over from other donors' samples. The CDR3 runs from the conserved cysteine through the conserved F or W. D genes are given only for firm matches. The size of a clone is reported for some rows only, either as once, few or many, or as a class for expanded clones.

CASSSQRTRRLPNEKLFF | TGTGCCAGCAGCTCCCAGAGGACGCGTCGTCTCCCAAATGAAAAACTGTTTTTT | TRBV7-2 | . | . | TRBJ1-4
CAISKPGDTDTQYF | TGTGCCATCAGTAAACCGGGGGACACAGATACGCAGTATTTT | TRBV10-3 | many | . | TRBJ2-3
CASSVGAVGGRTFTDTQYF | TGTGCCAGCAGCGTAGGGGCTGTTGGCGGGAGGACCTTCACAGATACGCAGTATTTT | TRBV9 | . | TRBD2 | TRBJ2-3
CASSLVGQWETQYF | TGTGCCAGCAGTTTAGTAGGGCAATGGGAGACCCAGTACTTC | TRBV27 | . | . | TRBJ2-5
CASLRVINNSPLHF | TGTGCCAGCCTCCGGGTAATAAATAATTCACCCCTCCACTTT | TRBV6-1 | few | . | TRBJ1-6
CAISVGDSANEKLFF | TGTGCCATCAGTGTGGGGGATTCAGCTAATGAAAAACTGTTTTTT | TRBV10-3 | . | . | TRBJ1-4
CASSYLFAGQGRTDTQYF | TGTGCCAGCAGTTACTTATTTGCGGGACAGGGACGCACAGATACGCAGTATTTT | TRBV6-5 | . | TRBD1 | TRBJ2-3
CASSKGQVGNQPQHF | TGTGCCAGCAGTAAGGGACAGGTGGGCAATCAGCCCCAGCATTTT | TRBV28 | many | TRBD1 | TRBJ1-5
CASSLAGTGEIEQFF | TGTGCCAGCAGTTTAGCCGGGACAGGGGAAATTGAGCAGTTCTTC | TRBV6-2/TRBV6-3 | few | TRBD1 | TRBJ2-1
CASSQIWRSTNEQFF | TGCGCCAGCAGCCAAATATGGCGGAGCACCAATGAGCAGTTCTTC | TRBV4-1 | few | . | TRBJ2-1
CASSYSGVTNQPQHF | TGTGCCAGCAGTTACTCTGGGGTTACCAATCAGCCCCAGCATTTT | TRBV6-5 | . | . | TRBJ1-5
CASSQERDSIAYGYTF | TGCGCCAGCAGCCAAGAACGGGACAGTATAGCCTATGGCTACACCTTC | TRBV4-3 | . | TRBD1 | TRBJ1-2
CASRSYVGTQETQYF | TGTGCCAGTAGATCCTACGTAGGAACCCAAGAGACCCAGTACTTC | TRBV19 | few | . | TRBJ2-5
CASRVPGHGYTF | TGTGCCAGCAGGGTCCCAGGGCATGGCTACACCTTC | TRBV6-1 | . | . | TRBJ1-2
CASRQTGTGVGPQHF | TGTGCCAGCAGGCAAACCGGGACAGGGGTAGGGCCCCAGCATTTT | TRBV6-2/TRBV6-3 | . | TRBD1 | TRBJ1-5
CATSRATREYGYTF | TGTGCCACCAGCAGAGCAACCAGGGAGTATGGCTACACCTTC | TRBV15 | . | . | TRBJ1-2
CASSLGSSNEKLFF | TGTGCCAGCAGCTTAGGTTCTTCTAATGAAAAACTGTTTTTT | TRBV7-2 | . | . | TRBJ1-4
CASSPLKGSGSSTGELFF | TGCGCCAGCAGCCCCCTTAAGGGTAGCGGGAGTTCTACCGGGGAGCTGTTTTTT | TRBV5-1 | few | TRBD2 | TRBJ2-2
CASSPPERTQYF | TGTGCCAGCAGCCCTCCCGAGCGTACGCAGTATTTT | TRBV7-9 | many | . | TRBJ2-3
CSARDPRRGLEQFF | TGCAGTGCTAGAGATCCCAGGCGGGGCCTTGAGCAGTTCTTC | TRBV20-1 | . | . | TRBJ2-1
CASSQPQGAPGNEKLFF | TGTGCCAGCAGCCAGCCTCAGGGGGCGCCGGGTAATGAAAAACTGTTTTTT | TRBV4-2 | few | TRBD1 | TRBJ1-4
CASSARTVVNTEAFF | TGTGCCAGCAGCGCCAGGACAGTTGTGAACACTGAAGCTTTCTTT | TRBV11-2 | . | . | TRBJ1-1
CASSHRRSMNTEAFF | TGCGCCAGCAGCCACCGGAGGAGCATGAACACTGAAGCTTTCTTT | TRBV5-1 | . | . | TRBJ1-1
CASSSKYRANGETQYF | TGTGCCAGCAGCTCCAAGTACAGGGCAAATGGGGAGACCCAGTACTTC | TRBV7-8 | . | . | TRBJ2-5
CASSLAHFREAEDRASTDTQYF | TGTGCCAGCAGCTTGGCCCACTTTCGTGAAGCGGAGGACCGTGCTAGCACAGATACGCAGTATTTT | TRBV5-4 | . | . | TRBJ2-3
CAISSGQGARSPLHF | TGTGCCATCAGTTCGGGACAGGGGGCGCGCTCACCCCTCCACTTT | TRBV10-3 | . | TRBD1 | TRBJ1-6
CASTRETARPYSPLHF | TGTGCCAGCACTAGAGAAACAGCGAGACCCTATTCACCCCTCCACTTT | TRBV7-2 | many | . | TRBJ1-6
CASSSAVTYEQYF | TGTGCCAGCAGCTCGGCGGTAACCTACGAGCAGTACTTC | TRBV5-6 | once | . | TRBJ2-7
CSASESAASYNEQFF | TGCAGTGCTTCAGAAAGCGCAGCATCCTACAATGAGCAGTTCTTC | TRBV20-1 | few | . | TRBJ2-1
CASSLRDDEQFF | TGTGCCAGCAGCCTCCGGGACGATGAGCAGTTCTTC | TRBV27 | few | . | TRBJ2-1
CASSNDRDTEAFF | TGTGCCAGCAGCAACGACAGGGACACTGAAGCTTTCTTT | TRBV7-2 | many | TRBD1 | TRBJ1-1
CASSLSSRGPGDNEQFF | TGTGCCAGCAGCCTAAGCTCCAGGGGCCCGGGCGACAATGAGCAGTTCTTC | TRBV7-9 | few | . | TRBJ2-1
CASSPLTGVDEQFF | TGTGCCAGCTCACCCCTAACAGGGGTGGACGAGCAGTTCTTC | TRBV18 | . | TRBD1 | TRBJ2-1
CATPAGGANVLTF | TGTGCCACTCCGGCCGGTGGGGCCAACGTCCTGACTTTC | TRBV12-3/TRBV12-4 | . | . | TRBJ2-6
CASRYRAREKLFF | TGTGCCAGCCGCTACAGGGCGCGGGAAAAACTGTTTTTT | TRBV27 | . | . | TRBJ1-4
CASSLGSGVRPQHF | TGTGCCAGCAGCTTAGGTTCGGGTGTAAGGCCCCAGCATTTT | TRBV7-2 | . | . | TRBJ1-5
CASSRTGGRDTQYF | TGTGCCAGCAGTCGGACAGGGGGTCGGGATACGCAGTATTTT | TRBV27 | few | TRBD1 | TRBJ2-3
CSAREEAGPQFF | TGCAGTGCTAGAGAGGAGGCGGGCCCGCAGTTCTTC | TRBV20-1 | . | . | TRBJ2-1
CASSDADSYNEQFF | TGTGCCAGCAGTGACGCAGACAGCTACAATGAGCAGTTCTTC | TRBV6-2/TRBV6-3 | few | . | TRBJ2-1
CAISVASGTNTGELFF | TGTGCCATCAGTGTGGCTAGCGGGACCAACACCGGGGAGCTGTTTTTT | TRBV10-3 | few | TRBD2 | TRBJ2-2
CASSLATDSSGNTIYF | TGTGCCAGCAGCTTAGCTACGGACAGCTCTGGAAACACCATATATTTT | TRBV7-6 | few | . | TRBJ1-3
CASSPPGLPTDTQYF | TGTGCCAGCAGCCCGCCGGGACTCCCCACAGATACGCAGTATTTT | TRBV7-8 | many | . | TRBJ2-3
CASSSGPTYQETQYF | TGCGCCAGCAGCTCCGGGCCCACTTACCAAGAGACCCAGTACTTC | TRBV5-1 | . | . | TRBJ2-5
CASSSQGGDSEQFF | TGTGCCAGCAGCTCCCAGGGGGGGGACAGTGAGCAGTTCTTC | TRBV7-2 | few | . | TRBJ2-1
CASSQVGGSGTGELFF | TGCGCCAGCAGCCAAGTTGGTGGGAGTGGCACCGGGGAGCTGTTTTTT | TRBV4-1 | few | . | TRBJ2-2
CASSQARSETQYF | TGCGCCAGCAGCCAAGCTCGGTCCGAGACCCAGTACTTC | TRBV4-1 | . | . | TRBJ2-5
CASSPRGPNTEAFF | TGTGCCAGCAGCCCCAGGGGGCCGAACACTGAAGCTTTCTTT | TRBV7-6 | many | TRBD1 | TRBJ1-1
CASSRQTLQETQYF | TGTGCCAGTAGTAGGCAGACCCTCCAAGAGACCCAGTACTTC | TRBV19 | . | . | TRBJ2-5
CSDGVVRDRKETQYF | TGCAGCGATGGGGTAGTGAGGGACAGAAAAGAGACCCAGTACTTC | TRBV29-1 | few | TRBD1 | TRBJ2-5
CASSRGSLSSGANVLTF | TGCGCCAGCAGTCGGGGCAGCCTCAGCTCTGGGGCCAACGTCCTGACTTTC | TRBV4-1 | . | . | TRBJ2-6
CASSLARGKYGYTF | TGTGCCAGCAGCTTAGCCAGGGGGAAGTATGGCTACACCTTC | TRBV7-9 | . | TRBD1 | TRBJ1-2
CASSPRYGTYGYTF | TGTGCCAGTAGTCCCCGCTATGGAACCTATGGCTACACCTTC | TRBV19 | . | . | TRBJ1-2
CASSERPSSGANVLTF | TGTGCCAGCAGTGAAAGACCCAGCTCTGGGGCCAACGTCCTGACTTTC | TRBV6-1 | . | . | TRBJ2-6
CASSLKGRGGIYSGELFF | TGTGCCAGCAGCTTAAAAGGTCGGGGAGGGATTTACTCCGGGGAGCTGTTTTTT | TRBV7-2 | . | TRBD2 | TRBJ2-2
CSLERLAGLYEQYF | TGCAGCCTGGAACGACTAGCGGGACTCTACGAGCAGTACTTC | TRBV20-1 | . | TRBD2 | TRBJ2-7
CAISETTGIYNEQFF | TGTGCCATCAGTGAAACGACAGGGATCTACAATGAGCAGTTCTTC | TRBV10-3 | few | TRBD1 | TRBJ2-1
CASSDPTIGYTF | TGTGCCAGCAGTGATCCGACAATCGGCTACACCTTC | TRBV6-1 | . | . | TRBJ1-2